The 27 T cell receptor beta chains below come from one sample, sequenced in a study of control samples from healthy donors and cancer patients (dated by TCRdb to 2018 to 2021). Library creation used the immunoSEQ multiplex PCR assay. Here the immuneACCESS table is served through TCRdb, limited to in-frame sequences with V and J called. Missing clones are a known gap in these copies; in checked studies unresolved V genes cover under half, and the rest lacks a known reason. The sample table lists fewer than 95,000 clones, roughly nine tenths of them with a count of one. Clones ranked in the top ten supply around a sixth of the sample. The sample consisted of blood. The receptor set was obtained from a man aged 30-40 years in good health.

The chain's CDR3 is CASSPRGGSTEAFF. DNA for the CDR3: TGTGCCAGCAGCCCCCGCGGGGGAAGCACTGAAGCTTTCTTT. The chain is built from TRBV7-3 and TRBJ1-1, with D perhaps matching TRBD1 (5 bases). Trimming left V 5 bases short and J 4 bases short, with 14 bases between. The germline V gene has CDR1 SGHTA and CDR2 FQGTGA. The CDR3 is 14 residues long.

The chain uses TRBV5-4 and TRBJ2-1, with D unresolved. The germline V gene has CDR1 SGHNT and CDR2 YYREEE (reference sequence). The CDR3 extends over 13 amino acids. The ends were cut back, 5 bases at V and 7 bases at J, with 13 bases in the middle. The CDR3: CASSHIPGNEQFF. CDR3 DNA sequence: TGTGCCAGCAGTCACATACCTGGTAATGAGCAGTTCTTC.

V and J are TRBV7-9 and TRBJ2-2; no definite D call. With 7 bases removed from V and 6 bases from J, the gap between germline ends came to 12 bases. Germline loops: CDR1 SEHNR, CDR2 FQNEAQ (reference sequence). This CDR3 is 13 amino acids long. This CDR3 reads CASKSGGAGELFF. The CDR3 DNA follows: TGTGCCAGCAAATCGGGTGGGGCCGGGGAGCTGTTTTTT.

The chain is built from TRBV2 and TRBJ1-3, with D unclear. Germline CDR1 is SNHLY and CDR2 is FYNNEI. V was pared by 2 bases and J by 0 bases, with 11 bases between. The CDR3 is made up of 16 amino acids. This chain's CDR3 is CASSEIWLNSGNTIYF. CDR3 bases: TGTGCCAGCAGTGAAATTTGGCTGAACTCTGGAAACACCATATATTTT.

This chain connects TRBV5-1 to TRBJ2-1; D remains unclear. The CDR3 sequence is 11 residues long. In germline, CDR1 is SGHRS, CDR2 YFSETQ. Deletions cut 7 bases from V and 6 bases from J, with 8 bases between. CDR3: CASQEFNEQFF. CDR3 DNA sequence: TGCGCCAGCCAAGAGTTCAATGAGCAGTTCTTC.

CDR3 nucleotides: TGTGCCAGCATTCAGGGGTACAGGGACGACTATGGCTACACCTTC. Protein: CASIQGYRDDYGYTF. V gene TRBV6-6 combines with J gene TRBJ1-2; TRBD1 might be the D (6 bases). This CDR3 has 15 amino acids. Germline V gives CDR1 MNHNY, CDR2 SVGAGI (reference sequence). V was shortened by 7 bases and J by 3 bases, with 18 bases between the two germline ends.

As regards this clone: The junction departs from the called germline gene at one end, perhaps through a read error. The chain couples TRBV7-7 to TRBJ2-5, with 8 bases lining up with TRBD1. The CDR3 sequence is 15 residues long. Germline V CDR1 and CDR2: SSHAT, FNYEAQ (reference sequence). Here the CDR3 reads CASSADRGGQETQYF. For the CDR3, the DNA is TGTGCTAGCAGCGCCGACAGGGGAGGTCAAGAGACCCAGTACTTC.

This chain uses TRBV6-2 or TRBV6-3 with TRBJ2-1; 8 bases match TRBD1. The junction had 7 bases not matched to a gene; V was cut back by 4 bases and J by 5 bases. Germline loops: CDR1 MNHEY, CDR2 SVGEGT. The CDR3 spans 15 residues. The CDR3 reads CASSWWDRRNNEQFF. CDR3 DNA sequence: TGTGCCAGCAGTTGGTGGGACAGGAGAAACAATGAGCAGTTCTTC.

This clone was picked up one time. This chain connects TRBV6-5 to TRBJ1-3; 10 positions agree with TRBD1. This CDR3 spans 14 amino acids. Germline values: CDR1 MNHEY, CDR2 SVGAGI. The V and J ends lost 6 bases and 5 bases, in that order; junction bases with no gene match: 4. CDR3 coding DNA: TGTGCCAGCAGCTCGGGACAGGGGAGAAACACCATATATTTT. It is translated as CASSSGQGRNTIYF.

The J gene is TRBJ1-1, the V gene TRBV29-1; a weak D match, TRBD1 (5 bases). V shed 3 bases and J shed 5 bases, with 10 bases lying between them. From germline, CDR1 is SQVTM and CDR2 ANQGSEA. The CDR3 has 12 residues. CDR3 DNA sequence: TGCAGCGTTGAGAGCGGGGGGACTGAAGCTTTCTTT. Translation: CSVESGGTEAFF.

The rearrangement links TRBV3-1 (or the pseudogene TRBV3-2) to TRBJ2-7, with D perhaps assigned TRBD1 or TRBD2 (5 bases each). This CDR3 is built from 16 residues. Germline V lookup: CDR1 LGHDT, CDR2 YNNKEL (reference sequence). The V end lost 3 bases, the J end lost 5 bases, and 20 bases lay between the germline ends. CDR3 protein: CASSQSVPGRIDEQYF. In DNA form, the CDR3 reads TGTGCCAGCAGCCAGTCCGTCCCGGGACGAATCGACGAGCAGTACTTC.

This clone was seen a single time. V usage is TRBV19 and J usage is TRBJ2-5; D possibly corresponds to TRBD2 (6 bases). This CDR3 is 15 amino acids long. Trimming left V 6 bases short and J 5 bases short, with 19 bases between. Germline V gene data show CDR1 as LNHDA and CDR2 as SQIVND (reference sequence). For the CDR3, the DNA is TGTGCCAGTAGCCTGGCGGGGCAGGGTAGGGAGACCCAGTACTTC. It translates to CASSLAGQGRETQYF. The full variable domain, with the rest looked up from reference TRBV19 and TRBJ2-5, is DGGITQSPKYLFRKEGQNVTLSCEQNLNHDAMYWYRQDPGQGLRLIYYSQIVNDFQKGDIAEGYSVSREKKESFPLTVTSAQKNPTAFYLCASSLAGQGRETQYFGPGTRLLVL.

The rearrangement uses TRBV5-1 and TRBJ2-7; the match to TRBD2 covers 15 bases. After removal of 4 bases from V and 6 bases from J, the junction contained 11 bases not matched to a gene. The CDR3 runs 17 residues. Germline V CDR1 and CDR2: SGHRS, YFSETQ. The chain's CDR3 is CASSPGLAGGGRGEQYF. In DNA form, the CDR3 reads TGCGCCAGCAGCCCGGGACTAGCGGGAGGAGGTCGGGGCGAGCAGTACTTC.

In its sample, this clone was seen once. J is TRBJ1-1 and V is TRBV5-1; D unresolved. Germline values: CDR1 SGHRS, CDR2 YFSETQ. The CDR3 totals 15 residues. Trimming removed 3 bases at V and 2 bases at J, with 14 bases between. The DNA of the CDR3 is TGCGCCAGCAGCTCGGAGTCCTCCCTCAACACTGAAGCTTTCTTT. This translates into CASSSESSLNTEAFF.

This rearrangement joins TRBV5-6 to TRBJ2-7; TRBD2 aligns across 8 bases. J was trimmed by 2 bases and V by 1 base; bases with no gene match: 5. CDR3 size: 15 residues. The germline V gene has CDR1 SGHDT and CDR2 YYEEEE. This CDR3 reads CASSLYNGGAYEQYF. Here the CDR3 DNA reads TGTGCCAGCAGCTTGTACAACGGGGGGGCCTACGAGCAGTACTTC.

The rearrangement joins TRBV19 to TRBJ2-7; D remains unclear. CDR1 LNHDA and CDR2 SQIVND come from the germline V gene (reference sequence). The CDR3 spans 12 residues. Trimming stripped 8 bases from V and 4 bases from J, with 12 bases between. CDR3 DNA: TGTGCCAGTTCGGGTACGCAGTACGAGCAGTACTTC. Translating gives CASSGTQYEQYF.

The chain links TRBV19 to TRBJ2-2; D is unresolved. CDR1 is LNHDA, CDR2 SQIVND, per germline (reference sequence). The CDR3 sequence is 13 residues long. The ends were cut back, 4 bases at V and 0 bases at J, with 3 bases in the middle. Written as DNA, the CDR3 is TGTGCCAGTAGTAACCCGAACACCGGGGAGCTGTTTTTT. Protein: CASSNPNTGELFF.

The genes are TRBV6-5 and TRBJ2-1, with 9 nucleotides matching TRBD2. CDR1 and CDR2 from the germline V gene are MNHEY and SVGAGI. This CDR3 has 15 residues. V gave up 6 bases and J gave up 9 bases; unmatched junction bases: 12. The CDR3 DNA sequence: TGTGCCAGCAGATCTTTCTCTAGCGGGAAGGGTGAGCAGTTCTTC. Translation gives CASRSFSSGKGEQFF.

The chain couples TRBV9 to TRBJ2-2; the D is unclear. Per the germline V gene, CDR1 is SGDLS and CDR2 is YYNGEE. The V end lost 0 bases, the J end lost 5 bases, and 11 bases lay between the germline ends. This CDR3 has 15 amino acids. The CDR3 loop is CASSVGLAWTGELFF. CDR3 DNA sequence: TGTGCCAGCAGCGTAGGGCTCGCATGGACCGGGGAGCTGTTTTTT.

The V gene is TRBV18, the J gene TRBJ2-3; D is undetermined. Per the germline V gene, CDR1 is KGHSH and CDR2 is LQKENI. Trimming left V 4 bases short and J 3 bases short, with 5 bases between. The CDR3 spans 12 residues. The CDR3 reads CASSHTTDTQYF. DNA for the CDR3: TGTGCCAGCTCACACACGACAGATACGCAGTATTTT.

This chain joins TRBV11-3 and TRBJ2-3; TRBD1 matches 9 bases. This CDR3 spans 15 amino acids. V lost 5 bases, J lost 7 bases, and 10 bases stayed unmatched. Germline loops: CDR1 SGHNT, CDR2 YENEEA. In DNA, the CDR3 is TGTGCCAGCAGCCCTCCTGGACAGGGGTACCATACGCAGTATTTT. Translation: CASSPPGQGYHTQYF.

This clone was detected once. The CDR3 region has the DNA TGTGCCAGCAGGTACAGCTACGAGCAGTACTTC. Its protein product is CASRYSYEQYF. This chain uses TRBV6-2 or TRBV6-3 with TRBJ2-7, with D hard to call. Per germline, CDR1 MNHEY and CDR2 SVGEGT. This CDR3 contains 11 residues. The V end lost 6 bases, the J end lost 3 bases, and 6 bases lay between the germline ends.

V gene TRBV6-6 combines with J gene TRBJ2-5, with 7 positions matching TRBD1. In germline, CDR1 is MNHNY, CDR2 SVGAGI (reference sequence). J lost 3 bases, V lost 5 bases, and 3 bases had no gene match. The CDR3 loop spans 13 amino acids. CDR3 sequence: CASSPGTEETQYF. In DNA form, the CDR3 reads TGTGCCAGCAGTCCCGGGACAGAAGAGACCCAGTACTTC.

In its sample, this clone was seen once. CDR3 DNA sequence: TGTGCCAGTAGACCGAAGGGGGGTCCACAGAAGGGCTACACCTTC. The encoded protein is CASRPKGGPQKGYTF. The rearrangement links TRBV19 to TRBJ1-2, with D possibly TRBD1 on 6 matching bases. The V gene lost 6 bases and the J gene lost 8 bases, with 22 bases spanning the gap. Germline values: CDR1 LNHDA, CDR2 SQIVND (reference sequence). The CDR3 has 15 residues.

This rearrangement joins TRBV27 to TRBJ1-5, with D perhaps TRBD1 (5 bases). The CDR3 totals 15 residues. V dropped 2 bases and J dropped 2 bases, with 10 bases sitting between them. Per the germline V gene, CDR1 is MNHEY and CDR2 is SMNVEV (reference sequence). CDR3 bases: TGTGCCAGCAGTTTAAGCAGGGCTGGCAATCAGCCCCAGCATTTT. Translated, it gives CASSLSRAGNQPQHF.

CDR3 protein: CASSLYYKEADTQYF. DNA of the CDR3: TGTGCCAGCAGCTTATATTACAAGGAAGCAGATACGCAGTATTTT. The gene calls are TRBV7-6 and TRBJ2-3; D ambiguous. The CDR3 covers 15 residues. CDR1 and CDR2 (germline): SGHVS, FNYEAQ. V dropped 2 bases and J dropped 4 bases, with 13 bases sitting between them.

The chain uses TRBV5-1 and TRBJ2-6, with 7 bases fitting TRBD1. The CDR3 extends over 19 amino acids. The germline V gene has CDR1 SGHRS and CDR2 YFSETQ. Trimming took 4 bases from V and 2 from J; bases not matched to a gene: 15. CDR3 in amino acids: CASSDYKGQLFTGANVLTF. CDR3 DNA sequence: TGCGCCAGCAGCGATTACAAGGGACAGCTATTTACTGGGGCCAACGTCCTGACTTTC.